Shown below are 3 T cell receptor beta chains from a single sample sequenced in a study of liver allograft versus peripheral blood T cells. Study-wide context: Transplanted livers held T cell receptor repertoires, and these were compared with repertoires in recipients' peripheral blood.

MiXCR, run by TCRdb on the reads, gives a single entry per CDR3 protein. Of 6,500 to 9,500 distinct CDR3 sequences in the sample, roughly 20% were seen once. The receptors shown here come from a human patient who had a liver transplant. Some of these T cells may belong to the graft donor.

The chain carries TRBV5-6 and TRBJ2-3, with D tentatively TRBD1 (8 bases). This CDR3 contains 16 residues. V was shortened by 4 bases and J by 6 bases, with 21 bases between the two germline ends. The germline CDR1 and CDR2 sequences are SGHDT and YYEEEE. The CDR3 loop reads CASSRINRGGWDTQYF. DNA for the CDR3: TGTGCCAGCAGCCGGATTAACAGGGGGGGGTGGGATACGCAGTATTTT.

V usage is TRBV5-4 and J usage is TRBJ2-2; 12 positions agree with TRBD2. With 4 bases clipped from V and 6 bases from J, the junction kept 4 bases outside the gene matches. The CDR3 is 15 amino acids. From germline, CDR1 is SGHNT and CDR2 YYREEE (reference sequence). The CDR3 loop reads CASSPASGRAGELFF. CDR3 DNA: TGTGCCAGCAGCCCCGCTAGCGGGAGGGCCGGGGAGCTGTTTTTT.

This clonotype was picked up a small number of times. The J gene is TRBJ2-2, the V gene TRBV12-3 or TRBV12-4, with 12 nucleotides matching TRBD2. V gave up 7 bases and J gave up 4 bases; unmatched junction bases: 13. CDR3 size: 18 residues. The CDR3 DNA sequence: TGTGCCAGCACCCACTCGTCTAGCGGGAGGGCCCGCACCGGGGAGCTGTTTTTT. Its translation is CASTHSSSGRARTGELFF.